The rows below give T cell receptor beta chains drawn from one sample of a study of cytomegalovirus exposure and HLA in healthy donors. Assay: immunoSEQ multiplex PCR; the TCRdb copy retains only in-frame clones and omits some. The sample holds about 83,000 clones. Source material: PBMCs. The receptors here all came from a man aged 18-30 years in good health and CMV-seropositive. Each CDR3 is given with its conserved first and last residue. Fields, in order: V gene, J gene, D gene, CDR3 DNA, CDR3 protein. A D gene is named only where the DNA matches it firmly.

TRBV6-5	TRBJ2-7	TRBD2	TGTGCCAGCAGTTACTCTCTAGCGGGGGCTTACGAGCAGTACTTC	CASSYSLAGAYEQYF
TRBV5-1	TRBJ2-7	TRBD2	TGCGCCAGCAGCCCTGACCCTGGACGGGAGGAGTACTTC	CASSPDPGREEYF
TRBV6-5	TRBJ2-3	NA	TGTGCCAGCAGTTACCGTTTCTCCCGAGATACGCAGTATTTT	CASSYRFSRDTQYF
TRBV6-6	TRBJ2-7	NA	TGTGCCAGCACCGAGAGCTCCTACGAGCAGTACTTC	CASTESSYEQYF
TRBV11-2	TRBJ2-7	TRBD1	TGTGCCAGCAGCTTCGGACAGGGGGTATACGAGCAGTACTTC	CASSFGQGVYEQYF
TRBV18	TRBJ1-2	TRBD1	TGTGCCAGCTCACCGGGGACAGGGGGCTATGGCTACACCTTC	CASSPGTGGYGYTF
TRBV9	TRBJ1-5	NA	TGTGCCAGCAGCCCGGACAGTAGCAATCAGCCCCAGCATTTT	CASSPDSSNQPQHF
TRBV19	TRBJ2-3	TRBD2	TGTGCCAGTAGTATGGGACTAGCGGGGGGATCTAGCACAGATACGCAGTATTTT	CASSMGLAGGSSTDTQYF
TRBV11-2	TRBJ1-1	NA	TGTGCCAGCAGCCTTAACGGGGGTGAAGCTTTCTTT	CASSLNGGEAFF
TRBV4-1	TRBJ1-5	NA	TGCGCCAGCAGCCAAGTAAAAAGTTCGGGAGGGGCAAATCAGCCCCAGCATTTT	CASSQVKSSGGANQPQHF
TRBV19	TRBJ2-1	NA	TGTGCCAGCAGCCCTATGGGAGGCAATGAGCAGTTCTTC	CASSPMGGNEQFF
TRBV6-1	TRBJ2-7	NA	TGTGCCAGCAGTCCCACCGGAGACCAATACGAGCAGTACTTC	CASSPTGDQYEQYF
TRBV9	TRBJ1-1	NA	TGTGCCAGCAGCGGGGGCCGATCATACACTGAAGCTTTCTTT	CASSGGRSYTEAFF
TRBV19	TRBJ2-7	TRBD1	TGTGCCAGTAGTCGACAGGGAGCCTACGAGCAGTACTTC	CASSRQGAYEQYF
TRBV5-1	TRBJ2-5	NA	TGCGCCAGCAGCAGAGGGTCCCGGGGGACCCAGTACTTC	CASSRGSRGTQYF
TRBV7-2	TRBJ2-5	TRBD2	TGTGCCAGCAGCTTACTAGCGGGAGGTTTCGATGAGACCCAGTACTTC	CASSLLAGGFDETQYF
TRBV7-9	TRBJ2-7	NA	TGTGCCAGCAGCTTACCCGGAGACTCCTACGAGCAGTACTTC	CASSLPGDSYEQYF
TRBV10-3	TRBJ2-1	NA	TGTGCCATCAGTGACCGGGATCGGTACAATGAGCAGTTCTTC	CAISDRDRYNEQFF
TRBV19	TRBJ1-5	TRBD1	TGTGCCAGTAGTATAGGGACAGGGGTGGGCAATCAGCCCCAGCATTTT	CASSIGTGVGNQPQHF
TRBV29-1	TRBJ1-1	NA	TGCAGCGTTGAAGATCAGGGCAGGGCGAGCACTGAAGCTTTCTTT	CSVEDQGRASTEAFF
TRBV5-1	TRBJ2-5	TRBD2	TGCGCCAGCAGCCGGCGGGGGGCGATCGAGGAGACCCAGTACTTC	CASSRRGAIEETQYF
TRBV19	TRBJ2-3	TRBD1	TGTGCCAGTAGTCCCGGGACAGATACAGATACGCAGTATTTT	CASSPGTDTDTQYF
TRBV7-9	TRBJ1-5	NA	TGTGCCAGCAGCTTAGGCTATAGCAATCAGCCCCAGCATTTT	CASSLGYSNQPQHF
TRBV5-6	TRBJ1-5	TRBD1	TGTGCCAGCAGCAATGGACAGGGGCCCTATCAGCCCCAGCATTTT	CASSNGQGPYQPQHF
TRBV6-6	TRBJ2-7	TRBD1	TGTGCCAGCAGTCAGGACAGGGGCGCAACTAGGGAGCAGTACTTC	CASSQDRGATREQYF
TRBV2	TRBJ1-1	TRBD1	TGTGCCAGCAGTGAAAGGACAGGGGAGACTGAAGCTTTCTTT	CASSERTGETEAFF
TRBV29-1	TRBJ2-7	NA	TGCAGCGTGCAGGGTAGCTCCTACGAGCAGTACTTC	CSVQGSSYEQYF
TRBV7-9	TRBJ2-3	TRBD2	TGTGCCAGCAGCTCTCGGACTAGCGGGACCACAGATACGCAGTATTTT	CASSSRTSGTTDTQYF
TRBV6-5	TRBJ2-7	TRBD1	TGTGCCAGCAGTTCCACCCCGGGACAGGTCTACGAGCAGTACTTC	CASSSTPGQVYEQYF
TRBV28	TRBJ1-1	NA	TGTGCCAGCAGCTTAAGGAGTGTCACTGAAGCTTTCTTT	CASSLRSVTEAFF
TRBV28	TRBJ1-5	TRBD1	TGTGCCAGCAGTTTTGTGGGACAGGGAGGAGATCAGCCCCAGCATTTT	CASSFVGQGGDQPQHF
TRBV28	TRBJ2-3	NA	TGTGCCAGCAGGCTAAGCTGGTCGGATACGCAGTATTTT	CASRLSWSDTQYF
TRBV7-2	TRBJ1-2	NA	TGTGCCAGCAGCAATGGACAGCTAAACTATGGCTACACCTTC	CASSNGQLNYGYTF
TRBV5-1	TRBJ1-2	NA	TGCGCCAGCAGCCCCTCGGGGGGTGGCTATGGCTACACCTTC	CASSPSGGGYGYTF